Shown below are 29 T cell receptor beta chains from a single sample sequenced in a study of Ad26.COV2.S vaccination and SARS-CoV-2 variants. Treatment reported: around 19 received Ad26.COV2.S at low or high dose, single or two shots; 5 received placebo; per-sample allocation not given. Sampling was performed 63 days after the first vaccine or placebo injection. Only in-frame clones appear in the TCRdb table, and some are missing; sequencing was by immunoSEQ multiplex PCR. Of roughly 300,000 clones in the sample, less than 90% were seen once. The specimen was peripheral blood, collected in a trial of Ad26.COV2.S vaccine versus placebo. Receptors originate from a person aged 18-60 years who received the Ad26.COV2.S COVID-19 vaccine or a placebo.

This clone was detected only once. The CDR3 is CASKTTTGGESGYEQYF. CDR3 nucleotides: TGTGCCAGCAAAACTACTACAGGGGGGGAGTCTGGATACGAGCAGTACTTC. The gene calls are TRBV27 and TRBJ2-7; perhaps TRBD1 as D (8 bases). This CDR3 spans 17 amino acids. Trimming pared 7 bases from V and 4 bases from J, leaving 26 bases between. The germline V gene has CDR1 MNHEY and CDR2 SMNVEV (reference sequence).

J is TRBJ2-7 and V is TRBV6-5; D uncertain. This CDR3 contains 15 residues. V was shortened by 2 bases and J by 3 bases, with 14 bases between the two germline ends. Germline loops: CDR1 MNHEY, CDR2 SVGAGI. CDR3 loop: CASSYGVDGYYEQYF. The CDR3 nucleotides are TGTGCCAGCAGTTACGGGGTCGACGGTTACTACGAGCAGTACTTC.

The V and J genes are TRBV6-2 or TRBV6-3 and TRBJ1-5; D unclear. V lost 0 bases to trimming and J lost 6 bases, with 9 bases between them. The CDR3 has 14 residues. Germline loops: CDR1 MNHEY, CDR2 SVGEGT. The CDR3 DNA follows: TGTGCCAGCAGTTACTCCCGGGTTAGTCAGCCCCAGCATTTT. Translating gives CASSYSRVSQPQHF.

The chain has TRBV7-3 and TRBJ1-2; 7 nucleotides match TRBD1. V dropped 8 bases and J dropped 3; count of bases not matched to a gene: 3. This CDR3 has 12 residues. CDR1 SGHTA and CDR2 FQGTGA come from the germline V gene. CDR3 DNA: TGTGCCAGCGGAAGGGGGCACTATGGCTACACCTTC. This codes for CASGRGHYGYTF.

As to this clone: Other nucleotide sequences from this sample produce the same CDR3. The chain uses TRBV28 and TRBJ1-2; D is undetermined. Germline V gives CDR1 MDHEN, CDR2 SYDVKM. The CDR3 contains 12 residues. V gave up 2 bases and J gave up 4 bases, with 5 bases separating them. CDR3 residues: CASSLKGYGYTF. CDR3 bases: TGTGCCAGCAGTTTAAAGGGCTATGGCTACACCTTC.

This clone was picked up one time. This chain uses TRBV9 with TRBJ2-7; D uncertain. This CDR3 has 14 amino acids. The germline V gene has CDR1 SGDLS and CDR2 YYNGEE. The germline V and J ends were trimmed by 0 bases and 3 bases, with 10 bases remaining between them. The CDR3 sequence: CASSVGGMGYEQYF. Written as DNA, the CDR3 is TGTGCCAGCAGCGTAGGGGGAATGGGCTACGAGCAGTACTTC.

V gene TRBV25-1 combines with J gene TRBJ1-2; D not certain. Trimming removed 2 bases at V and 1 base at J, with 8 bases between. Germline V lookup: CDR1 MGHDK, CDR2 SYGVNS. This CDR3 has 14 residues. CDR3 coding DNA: TGTGCCAGCAGTGAAAGCGGGGATAACTATGGCTACACCTTC. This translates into CASSESGDNYGYTF.

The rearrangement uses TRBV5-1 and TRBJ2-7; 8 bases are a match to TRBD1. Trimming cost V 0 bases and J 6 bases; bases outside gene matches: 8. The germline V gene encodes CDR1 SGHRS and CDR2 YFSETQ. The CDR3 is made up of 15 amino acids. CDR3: CASSLGTGLSGEQYF. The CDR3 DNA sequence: TGCGCCAGCAGCTTGGGGACAGGGCTCTCGGGCGAGCAGTACTTC.

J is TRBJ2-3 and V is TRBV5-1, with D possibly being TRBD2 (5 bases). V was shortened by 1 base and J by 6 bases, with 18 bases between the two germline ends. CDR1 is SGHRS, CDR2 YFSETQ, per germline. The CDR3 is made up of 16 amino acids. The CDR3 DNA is TGCGCCAGCAGCTTGCCCCTAGCTTCGGCCACGGATACGCAGTATTTT. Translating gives CASSLPLASATDTQYF.

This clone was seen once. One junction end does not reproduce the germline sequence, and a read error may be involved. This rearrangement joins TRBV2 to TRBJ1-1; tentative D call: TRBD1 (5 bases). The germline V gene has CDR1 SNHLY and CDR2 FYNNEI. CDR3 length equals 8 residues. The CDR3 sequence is CATGAGGF. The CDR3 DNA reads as TGTGCCACCGGGGCTGGGGGATTT.

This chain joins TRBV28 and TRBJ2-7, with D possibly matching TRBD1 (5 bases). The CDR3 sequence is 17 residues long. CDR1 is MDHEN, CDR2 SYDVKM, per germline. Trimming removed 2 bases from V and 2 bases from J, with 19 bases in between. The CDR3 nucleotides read TGTGCCAGCAGTTTAGATGGCCAGGGCGGCTTAACCTACGAGCAGTACTTC. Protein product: CASSLDGQGGLTYEQYF.

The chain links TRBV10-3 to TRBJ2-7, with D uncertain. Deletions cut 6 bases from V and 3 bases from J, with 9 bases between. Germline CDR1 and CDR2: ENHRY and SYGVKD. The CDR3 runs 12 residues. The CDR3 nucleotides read TGTGCCATCAGAATTTGGGGCTACGAGCAGTACTTC. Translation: CAIRIWGYEQYF.

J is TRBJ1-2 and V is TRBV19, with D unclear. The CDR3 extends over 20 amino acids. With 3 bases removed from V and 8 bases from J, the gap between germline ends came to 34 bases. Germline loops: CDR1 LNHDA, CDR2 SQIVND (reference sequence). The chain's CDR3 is CASSMRGSPSVGLGDGGYTF. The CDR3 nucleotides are TGTGCCAGTAGTATGCGAGGGTCACCGTCTGTCGGACTTGGAGATGGAGGCTACACCTTC.

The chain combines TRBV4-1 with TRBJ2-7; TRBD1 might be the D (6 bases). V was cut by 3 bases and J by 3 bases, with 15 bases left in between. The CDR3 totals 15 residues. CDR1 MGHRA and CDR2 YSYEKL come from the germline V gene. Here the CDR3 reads CASSHASLQGYEQYF. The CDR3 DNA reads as TGCGCCAGCAGCCACGCCTCGCTACAGGGCTACGAGCAGTACTTC.

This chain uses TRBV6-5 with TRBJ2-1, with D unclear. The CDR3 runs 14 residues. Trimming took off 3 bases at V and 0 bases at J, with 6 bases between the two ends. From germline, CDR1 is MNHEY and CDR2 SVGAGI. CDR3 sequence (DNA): TGTGCCAGCAGTTATGAGAGCTCCTACAATGAGCAGTTCTTC. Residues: CASSYESSYNEQFF.

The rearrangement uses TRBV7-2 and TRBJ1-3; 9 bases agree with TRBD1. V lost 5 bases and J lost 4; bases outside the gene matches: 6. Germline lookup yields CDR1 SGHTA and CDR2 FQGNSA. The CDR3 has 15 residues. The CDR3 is CASSGPGQGGNTIYF. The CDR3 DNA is TGTGCCAGCAGCGGACCGGGACAGGGAGGAAACACCATATATTTT.

CDR3 DNA sequence: TGCGCCAGCAGCCCGGGACAGGGGGTTTCCTACGAGCAGTACTTC. It is translated as CASSPGQGVSYEQYF. The V and J genes are TRBV5-1 and TRBJ2-7; 11 bases align to TRBD1. CDR3 size: 15 residues. Germline V CDR1 and CDR2: SGHRS, YFSETQ. J lost 1 base, V lost 4 bases, and 4 bases had no gene match.

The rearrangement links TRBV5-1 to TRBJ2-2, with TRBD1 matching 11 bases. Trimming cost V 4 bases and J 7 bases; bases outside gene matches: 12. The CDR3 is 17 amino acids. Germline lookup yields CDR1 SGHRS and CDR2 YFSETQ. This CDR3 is CASSPMPGQGDRGELFF. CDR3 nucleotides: TGCGCCAGCAGCCCAATGCCGGGACAGGGGGATCGCGGGGAGCTGTTTTTT.

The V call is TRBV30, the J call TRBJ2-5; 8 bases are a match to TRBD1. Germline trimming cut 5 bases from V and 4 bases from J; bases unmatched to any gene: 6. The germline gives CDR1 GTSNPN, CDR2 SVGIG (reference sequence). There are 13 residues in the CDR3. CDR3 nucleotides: TGTGCCTGGTCGACAGGGGTCCGAGAGACCCAGTACTTC. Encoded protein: CAWSTGVRETQYF.

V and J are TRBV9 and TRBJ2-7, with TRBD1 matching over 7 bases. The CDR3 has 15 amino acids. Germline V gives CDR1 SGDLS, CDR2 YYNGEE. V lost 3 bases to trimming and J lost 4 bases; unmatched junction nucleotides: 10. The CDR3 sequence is CASSAPTGNVYEQYF. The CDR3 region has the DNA TGTGCCAGCAGCGCACCGACAGGGAACGTTTACGAGCAGTACTTC.

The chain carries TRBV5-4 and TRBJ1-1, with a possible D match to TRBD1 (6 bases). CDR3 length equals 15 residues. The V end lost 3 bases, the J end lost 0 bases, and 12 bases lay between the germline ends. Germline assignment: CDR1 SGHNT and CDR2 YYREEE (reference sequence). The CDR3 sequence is CASSSQGSVNTEAFF. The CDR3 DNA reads TGTGCCAGCAGCTCACAGGGTTCCGTGAACACTGAAGCTTTCTTT.

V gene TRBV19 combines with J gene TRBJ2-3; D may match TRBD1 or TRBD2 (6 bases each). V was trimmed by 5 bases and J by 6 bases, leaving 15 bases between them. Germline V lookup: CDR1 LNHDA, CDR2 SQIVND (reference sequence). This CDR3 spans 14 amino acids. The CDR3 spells CASSLSGGVDTQYF. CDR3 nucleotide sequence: TGTGCCAGTAGTCTGTCCGGGGGCGTTGATACGCAGTATTTT.

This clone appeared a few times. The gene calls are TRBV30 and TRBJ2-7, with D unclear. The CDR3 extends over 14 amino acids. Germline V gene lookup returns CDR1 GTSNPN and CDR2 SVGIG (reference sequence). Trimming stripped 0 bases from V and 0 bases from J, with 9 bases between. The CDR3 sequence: CAWSVIISSYEQYF. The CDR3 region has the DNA TGTGCCTGGAGTGTTATCATATCCTCCTACGAGCAGTACTTC.

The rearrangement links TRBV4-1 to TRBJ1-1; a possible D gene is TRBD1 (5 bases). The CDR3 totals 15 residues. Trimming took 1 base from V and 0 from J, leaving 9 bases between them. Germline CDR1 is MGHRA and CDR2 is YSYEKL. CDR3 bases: TGCGCCAGCAGCCAAGGGGGCGGGATGAACACTGAAGCTTTCTTT. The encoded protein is CASSQGGGMNTEAFF.

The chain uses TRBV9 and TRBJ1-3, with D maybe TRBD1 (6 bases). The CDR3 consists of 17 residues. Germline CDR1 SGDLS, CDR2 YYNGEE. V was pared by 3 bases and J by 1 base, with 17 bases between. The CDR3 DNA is TGTGCCAGCAGCGCTACAGGGATCGTTTGGTCTGGAAACACCATATATTTT. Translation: CASSATGIVWSGNTIYF.

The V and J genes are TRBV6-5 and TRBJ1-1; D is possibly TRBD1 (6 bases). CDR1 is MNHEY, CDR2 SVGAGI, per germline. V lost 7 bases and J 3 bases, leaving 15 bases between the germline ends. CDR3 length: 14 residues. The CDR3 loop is CASNLQGGHTEAFF. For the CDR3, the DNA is TGTGCCAGCAACCTACAGGGTGGGCACACTGAAGCTTTCTTT.

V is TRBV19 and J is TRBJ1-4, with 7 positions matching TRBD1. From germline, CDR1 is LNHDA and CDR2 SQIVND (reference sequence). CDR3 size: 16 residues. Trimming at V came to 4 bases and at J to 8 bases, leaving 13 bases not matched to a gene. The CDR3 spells CASSNYYRDREEKLFF. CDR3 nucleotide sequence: TGTGCCAGTAGTAACTATTACCGGGACAGAGAAGAAAAACTGTTTTTT.

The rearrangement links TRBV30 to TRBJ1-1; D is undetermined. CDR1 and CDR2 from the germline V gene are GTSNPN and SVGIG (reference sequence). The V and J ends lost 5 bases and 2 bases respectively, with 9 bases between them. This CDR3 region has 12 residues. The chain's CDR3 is CAWHQENTEAFF. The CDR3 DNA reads TGTGCCTGGCATCAGGAAAACACTGAAGCTTTCTTT.

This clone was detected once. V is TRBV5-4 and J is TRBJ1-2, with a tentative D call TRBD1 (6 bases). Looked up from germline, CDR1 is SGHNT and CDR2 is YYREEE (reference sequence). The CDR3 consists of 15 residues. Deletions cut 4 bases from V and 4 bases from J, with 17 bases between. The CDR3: CASSLLEQGRYGYTF. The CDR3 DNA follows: TGTGCCAGCAGCCTTTTAGAACAGGGACGCTATGGCTACACCTTC.